The entry below gives a single TCR beta chain sequence along with its context. These data come from a study of CD8 T cells in Susac syndrome. CD8+ and CD4+ T cells from blood underwent TCR beta sequencing, which was carried out in a high-throughput format. Negative isolation was used for CD8+ and CD4+ T cells and FACS enrichment for TEMRA cells. With 5 bases clipped from V and 6 bases from J, the junction kept 9 bases outside the gene matches. Germline-derived CDR1 and CDR2 are MDHEN and SYDVKM. The CDR3 has 14 residues. cDNA came from about 0.46 to 1 ug RNA primed by random hexamers. The immunoSEQ assay covered 54 Vbeta and 13 Jbeta segments for CDR3. Each CDR3 protein is one row after TCRdb ran MiXCR on the immunoSEQ multiplex PCR reads. There are a few hundred thousand distinct CDR3 sequences in the sample; about 82% occur only once, and 0.2% to 0.25% lies in the top ten.

This clonotype was sampled from a human donor with multiple sclerosis. The sequenced sample consisted of CD8+ T cells from PBMCs. This rearrangement joins TRBV28 to TRBJ1-2, with 7 bases matching TRBD1. CDR3 sequence (DNA): TGTGCCAGCAGTCCACTGACAGGGAGGGATGGCTACACCTTC. Encoded protein: CASSPLTGRDGYTF.